One and the same sample provided the 13 T cell receptor beta chains below, sequenced in a study of cytomegalovirus exposure and HLA in healthy donors. PCR amplification relied on 60 Vbeta primers (plus 13 Jbeta primers). The assay was immunoSEQ multiplex PCR, and TCRdb's table has in-frame clones only and misses some. This table has some 110,000 clones, 75% to 85% appearing once. Sequencing was carried out using PBMCs. The receptors here all came from a man over 45 in good health and CMV-seronegative.

The genes are TRBV4-2 and TRBJ1-5; 7 bases are shared with TRBD1. V lost 1 base to trimming and J lost 5 bases; unmatched junction nucleotides: 11. The germline gives CDR1 LGHNA, CDR2 YNFKEQ. This CDR3 is built from 17 residues. The DNA for the CDR3 is TGTGCCAGCAGCCAAGGGGGTTTACGGGACAGAGATCAGCCCCAGCATTTT. Residues: CASSQGGLRDRDQPQHF.

The chain links TRBV29-1 to TRBJ2-2; TRBD2 is a possible D gene (7 bases). Trimming pared 1 base from V and 3 bases from J, leaving 18 bases between. CDR3 length: 17 residues. Germline V gives CDR1 SQVTM, CDR2 ANQGSEA. The CDR3: CSVEAGGRERDTGELFF. CDR3 DNA: TGCAGCGTTGAAGCGGGGGGCAGGGAGAGGGACACCGGGGAGCTGTTTTTT.

This clone was counted a few times. J is TRBJ2-3 and V is TRBV9; D is perhaps TRBD1 (7 bases). The V end was cut by 6 bases, the J end by 1 base, with 15 bases between. CDR1 is SGDLS, CDR2 YYNGEE, per germline. The CDR3 sequence is 15 residues long. The CDR3: CASKGAGTGTDTQYF. CDR3 nucleotide sequence: TGTGCCAGCAAGGGGGCGGGGACGGGCACAGATACGCAGTATTTT.

The J gene is TRBJ2-2, the V gene TRBV7-6; perhaps TRBD2 as D (5 bases). Per the germline V gene, CDR1 is SGHVS and CDR2 is FNYEAQ. The CDR3 length is 15 residues. V lost 1 base to trimming and J lost 5 bases, with 11 bases between them. The CDR3 is CASSLVLAGTGELFF. CDR3 nucleotides: TGTGCCAGCAGCTTAGTGCTAGCAGGTACCGGGGAGCTGTTTTTT.

The chain recombines TRBV25-1 with TRBJ2-2; the D is unclear. V was cut by 8 bases and J by 5 bases, with 6 bases left in between. The CDR3 spans 11 residues. Germline CDR1 is MGHDK and CDR2 is SYGVNS. In DNA form, the CDR3 reads TGTGCCAGCTCTAGTACCGGGGAGCTGTTTTTT. Residues: CASSSTGELFF.

This clone was recorded a few times. V and J are TRBV2 and TRBJ2-5; TRBD2 agrees at 7 bases. Germline values: CDR1 SNHLY, CDR2 FYNNEI. The CDR3 spans 15 residues. Trimming removed 7 bases from V and 1 base from J; junction bases left unmatched: 9. The CDR3, as DNA: TGTGCCAGCACCGTAGCGGGCCTAGTCCAAGAGACCCAGTACTTC. Protein: CASTVAGLVQETQYF.

DNA for the CDR3: TGTGCCAGCAGCTCGACAGGGGAAGTGCCCTACGAGCAGTACTTC. Translating gives CASSSTGEVPYEQYF. V gene TRBV5-4 combines with J gene TRBJ2-7, with 8 bases fitting TRBD1. The ends lost 3 bases at V and 2 bases at J; junction bases unmatched: 7. CDR1 is SGHNT and CDR2 is YYREEE in the germline V gene (reference sequence). This CDR3 has 15 residues.

A single count supports this clone. J is TRBJ2-2 and V is TRBV18, with D possibly matching TRBD2 (7 bases). V was cut by 5 bases and J by 8 bases, with 15 bases left in between. Looked up from germline, CDR1 is KGHSH and CDR2 is LQKENI. The CDR3 sequence is 14 residues long. Here the CDR3 reads CASSAGAEEGELFF. CDR3 DNA: TGTGCCAGCTCAGCGGGGGCCGAGGAGGGGGAGCTGTTTTTT.

This chain connects TRBV4-3 to TRBJ2-2; 9 positions match TRBD1. Germline CDR1 reads LGHNA; CDR2 reads YSLEER. The CDR3 runs 17 residues. J was trimmed by 4 bases and V by 1 base; bases with no gene match: 7. The CDR3 here is CASSQVPGQGTTGELFF. In nucleotides, the CDR3 is TGCGCCAGCAGCCAAGTACCGGGACAGGGTACCACCGGGGAGCTGTTTTTT.

A few counts support this clone. This rearrangement joins TRBV5-1 to TRBJ1-3; the D is unclear. The CDR3 consists of 14 residues. Trimming cost V 0 bases and J 6 bases, with 10 bases left between them. Germline CDR1 SGHRS, CDR2 YFSETQ. CDR3 bases: TGCGCCAGCAGCTTGGATGGCCTCGAAAACACCATATATTTT. Encoded protein: CASSLDGLENTIYF.

CDR3 DNA: TGTGCCAGCAGCGACGGGGGGCCGACCTCCTACGAGCAGTACGTC. It specifies CASSDGGPTSYEQYV. The gene calls are TRBV5-4 and TRBJ2-7; TRBD2 is a possible D gene (7 bases). CDR1 is SGHNT, CDR2 YYREEE, per germline (reference sequence). The CDR3 sequence is 15 residues long. V was pared by 4 bases and J by 0 bases, with 14 bases between.

This clone turned up a few times. The chain links TRBV19 to TRBJ1-4; weak D call: TRBD1 (5 bases). Germline-derived CDR1 and CDR2 are LNHDA and SQIVND (reference sequence). The CDR3 is 14 amino acids. V gave up 6 bases and J gave up 5 bases, with 13 bases separating them. The CDR3 coding sequence is TGTGCCAGTAGCCGCGGGGCAGCCAATGAAAAACTGTTTTTT. Translated: CASSRGAANEKLFF.

The CDR3 bases are TGTGCCAGCAGCTTGGGACACAGGGGACAAGCTTTCTTT. It yields the protein CASSLGHRGQAFF. The genes are TRBV5-6 and TRBJ1-1, with TRBD1 matching 7 bases. This CDR3 contains 13 residues. From germline, CDR1 is SGHDT and CDR2 YYEEEE. Germline trimming cut 0 bases from V and 9 bases from J; bases unmatched to any gene: 5.